Listed below are T cell receptor beta chains from one sample, sequenced in a study of cytotoxic CD8 clonotypes in ibrutinib-treated CLL. Profiled with immunoSEQ multiplex PCR; TCRdb holds only in-frame clones, not every one. The sample has about 160,000 clones, around 84% seen once. The specimen was PBMCs, collected after 12 months of ibrutinib treatment. These receptors were collected from a human donor with chronic lymphocytic leukemia. The CDR3 runs from the conserved cysteine through the conserved F or W.

>TRBJ1-4|TRBV28
CASSSLGATATNEKLFF
>TRBJ2-3|TRBV15
CATTDYYHTDTQYF
>TRBJ1-1|TRBV2
CASDRDGLNTEAFF
>TRBJ2-7|TRBV7-3
CASSLVGGRYYEQYF
>TRBJ1-4|TRBV2
CATTGTSNEKLFF
>TRBJ2-1|TRBV6-5
CASSYGLLSSYNEQFF
>TRBJ1-4|TRBV4-2
CASSRDRTTNEKLFF
>TRBJ2-3|TRBV19
CASGKTGGSDTQYF
>TRBJ2-2|TRBV5-1
CASSLQGGLRELFF
>TRBJ2-1|TRBV11-2
CASSSRLAGTTEKFF
>TRBJ2-5|TRBV21-1
CASSKATGETQYF
>TRBJ2-3|TRBV28
CASRGQSTDTQYF
>TRBJ1-1|TRBV28
CASSLGNRGEVFF
>TRBJ1-4|TRBV25-1
CASSELVGADFLNEKLFF
>TRBJ1-1|TRBV5-1
CASSFGGEGTEAFF
>TRBJ1-2|TRBV2
CASSVEGTYTF
>TRBJ1-1|TRBV30
CAWTLPVQRKAFF
>TRBJ2-3|TRBV25-1
CASSEWGRIGLGTDTQYF
>TRBJ2-3|TRBV19
CASRPLASSTDTQYF
>TRBJ1-1|TRBV7-9
CASSATANTEAFF
>TRBJ1-5|TRBV5-4
CASSPDRNSNQPQHF
>TRBJ1-3|TRBV18
CASSPLEMNRNTIYF
>TRBJ2-1|TRBV19
CASSSQQGNEQFF
>TRBJ1-2|TRBV5-1
CASSLTGTANYGYTF
>TRBJ2-2|TRBV7-2
CASSRPIGTGELFF